This entry concerns a single T cell receptor beta chain. Primers: 60 Vbeta forward and 13 Jbeta reverse. Libraries were prepared by immunoSEQ multiplex PCR; TCRdb keeps only in-frame clonotypes and omits some of them. Of about 140,000 clones listed, roughly 75% were seen once; the top ten hold about 4.5%. This sample was included in a study of cytomegalovirus exposure and HLA in healthy donors. The V segment lost 6 bases and the J segment 13 bases; nucleotides outside the gene matches: 9. The CDR3 covers 12 residues. Germline CDR1 reads MDHEN; CDR2 reads SYDVKM. The receptor comes from a man aged 30-40 years in good health. The specimen was PBMCs. V and J are TRBV28 and TRBJ1-1; 9 bases are shared with TRBD1. In nucleotides, the CDR3 is TGTGCCAGCAGACTTGGGGGACAGGGAAATTTCTTT. It encodes CASRLGGQGNFF.